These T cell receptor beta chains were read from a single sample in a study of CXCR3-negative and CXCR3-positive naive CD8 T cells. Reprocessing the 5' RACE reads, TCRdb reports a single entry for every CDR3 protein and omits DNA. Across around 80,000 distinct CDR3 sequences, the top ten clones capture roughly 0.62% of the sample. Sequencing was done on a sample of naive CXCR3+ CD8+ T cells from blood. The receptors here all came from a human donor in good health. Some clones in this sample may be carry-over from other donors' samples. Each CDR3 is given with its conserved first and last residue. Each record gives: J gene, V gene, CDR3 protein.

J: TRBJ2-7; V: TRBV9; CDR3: CASSAAGGAAYEQYF
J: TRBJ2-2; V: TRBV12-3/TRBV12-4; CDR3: CASSLHKDYTGELFF
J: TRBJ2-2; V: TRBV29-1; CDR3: CSVVQGGGELFF
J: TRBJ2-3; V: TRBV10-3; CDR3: CAIKRTGLAGPTDTQYF
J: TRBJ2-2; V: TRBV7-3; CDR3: CASSQLGNTGELFF
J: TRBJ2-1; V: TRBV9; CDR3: CASSASGTRNEQFF
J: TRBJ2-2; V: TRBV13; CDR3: CACSSAYRWDRDATEELFF
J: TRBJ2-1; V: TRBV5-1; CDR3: CASSLSGGSYNEQFF
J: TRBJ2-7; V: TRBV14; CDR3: CASSQDGGYEQYF
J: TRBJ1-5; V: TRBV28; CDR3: CASSLIGDQPQHF
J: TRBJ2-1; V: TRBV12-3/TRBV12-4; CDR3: CASSLRDRQFF
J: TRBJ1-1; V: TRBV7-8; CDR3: CASSTQGADTEAFF
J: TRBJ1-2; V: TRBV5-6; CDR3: CASSLAFGYTF
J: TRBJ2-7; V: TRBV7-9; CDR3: CASSVIRGQGTQWYEQYF
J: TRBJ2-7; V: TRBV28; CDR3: CASSGQSSYEQYF
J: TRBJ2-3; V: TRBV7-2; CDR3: CASSEGLADTTDTQYF
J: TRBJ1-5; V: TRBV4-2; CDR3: CASSQDFGVSQPQHF
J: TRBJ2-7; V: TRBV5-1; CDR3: CASSTDFPPYEQYF
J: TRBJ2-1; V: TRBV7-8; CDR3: CASSLPGTGVNEQFF
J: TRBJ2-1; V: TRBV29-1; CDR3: CSVEGAGDDEQFF
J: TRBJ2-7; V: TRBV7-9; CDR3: CASAVGGRYEQYF
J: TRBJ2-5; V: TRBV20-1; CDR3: CSAEKKTSSETQYF
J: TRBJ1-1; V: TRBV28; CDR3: CASRSRTGVGEAFF
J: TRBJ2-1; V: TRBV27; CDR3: CASSLSISGHNEQFF
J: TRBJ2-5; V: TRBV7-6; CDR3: CASSLERSLQETQYF
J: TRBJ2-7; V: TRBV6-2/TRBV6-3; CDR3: CASWTTGTGSEQYF
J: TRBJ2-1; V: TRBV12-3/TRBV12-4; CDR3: CASRGLAGEYNEQFF
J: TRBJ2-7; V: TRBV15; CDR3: CATSRASRSREQYF
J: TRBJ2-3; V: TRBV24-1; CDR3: CATSGLAGGVSTDTQYF
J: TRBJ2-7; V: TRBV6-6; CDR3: CASIETSGAYEQYF
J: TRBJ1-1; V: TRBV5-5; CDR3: CASSPTGDGPLKAFF
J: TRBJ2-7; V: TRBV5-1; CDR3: CASSLTGMNEQYF
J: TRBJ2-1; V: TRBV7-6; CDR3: CASSLAFSPIVATGGAGEQFF
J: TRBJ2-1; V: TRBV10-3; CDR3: CAISDLAENNEQFF
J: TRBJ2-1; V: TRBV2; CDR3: CATKRTDSGRKDEQFF
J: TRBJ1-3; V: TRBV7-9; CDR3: CASSLDRGDSGNTIYF
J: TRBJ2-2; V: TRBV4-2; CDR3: CASSQDGSSNTGELFF
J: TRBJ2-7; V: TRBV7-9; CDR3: CASSLALRDEQYF
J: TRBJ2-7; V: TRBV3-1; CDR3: CASSAGSSNFMDEQYF
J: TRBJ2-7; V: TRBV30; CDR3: CAWSEGYEQYF
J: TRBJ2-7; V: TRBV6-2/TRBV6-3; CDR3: CASSYPVSYEQYF
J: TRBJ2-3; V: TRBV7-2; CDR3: CASSFGQGTDTQYF
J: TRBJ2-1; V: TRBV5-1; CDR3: CASSLYGLDLSYNEQFF
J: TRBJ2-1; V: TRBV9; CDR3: CASSSSGRSYNEQFF
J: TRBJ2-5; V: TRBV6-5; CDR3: CASSYVWGQQETQYF
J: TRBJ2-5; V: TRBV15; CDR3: CATSRDSRAQETQYF
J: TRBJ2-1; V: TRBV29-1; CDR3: CSVETDSYNEQFF
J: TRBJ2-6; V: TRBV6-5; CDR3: CASSPISPGANVLTF
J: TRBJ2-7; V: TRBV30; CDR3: CAWREAYEQYF
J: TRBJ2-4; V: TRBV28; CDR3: CASSLLGNLAKNIQYF
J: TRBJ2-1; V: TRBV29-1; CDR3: CSVWAGGNEQFF
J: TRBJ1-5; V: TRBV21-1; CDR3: CASSRGQALEPQHF
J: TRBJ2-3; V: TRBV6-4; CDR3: CASSESSGVPTDTQYF
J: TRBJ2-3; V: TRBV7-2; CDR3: CASSFLAAVDTQYF